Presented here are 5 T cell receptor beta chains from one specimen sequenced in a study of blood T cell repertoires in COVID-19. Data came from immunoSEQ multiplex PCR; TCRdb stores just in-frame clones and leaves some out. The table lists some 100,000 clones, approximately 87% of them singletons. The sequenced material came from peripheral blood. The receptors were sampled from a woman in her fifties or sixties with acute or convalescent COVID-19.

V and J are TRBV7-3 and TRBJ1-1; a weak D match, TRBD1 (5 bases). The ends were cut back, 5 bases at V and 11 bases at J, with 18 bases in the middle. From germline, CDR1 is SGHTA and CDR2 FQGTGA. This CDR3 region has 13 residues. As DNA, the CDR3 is TGTGCCAGCAGCGGTCAGGGTTCTACGGAGGCTTTCTTT. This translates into CASSGQGSTEAFF.

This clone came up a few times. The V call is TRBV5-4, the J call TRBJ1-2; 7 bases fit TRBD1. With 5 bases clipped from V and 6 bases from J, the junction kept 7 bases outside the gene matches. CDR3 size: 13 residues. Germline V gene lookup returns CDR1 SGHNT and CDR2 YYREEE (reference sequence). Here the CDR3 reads CASRPYRGDGYTF. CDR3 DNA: TGTGCCAGCAGACCGTACAGGGGTGATGGCTACACCTTC.

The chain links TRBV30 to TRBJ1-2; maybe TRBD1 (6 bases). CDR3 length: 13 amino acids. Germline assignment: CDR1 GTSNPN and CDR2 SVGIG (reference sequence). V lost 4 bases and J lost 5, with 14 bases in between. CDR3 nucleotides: TGTGCCTGGAATCCCGGGACAAAGTATGGCTACACCTTC. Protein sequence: CAWNPGTKYGYTF.

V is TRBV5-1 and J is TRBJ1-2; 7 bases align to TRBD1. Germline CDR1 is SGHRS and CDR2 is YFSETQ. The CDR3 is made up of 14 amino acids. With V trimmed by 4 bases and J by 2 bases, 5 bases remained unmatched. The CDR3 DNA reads TGCGCCAGCAGCCCCGGACAGGTGAACTATGGCTACACCTTC. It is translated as CASSPGQVNYGYTF.

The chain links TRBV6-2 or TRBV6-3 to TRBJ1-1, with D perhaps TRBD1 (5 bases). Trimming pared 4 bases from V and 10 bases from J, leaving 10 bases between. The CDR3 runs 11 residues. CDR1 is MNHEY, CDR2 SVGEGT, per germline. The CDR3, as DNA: TGTGCCAGCAGTTTCTCAGGGAGAGCTTTCTTT. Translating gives CASSFSGRAFF.